The 3 T cell receptor beta chains listed next were all sequenced from one sample in a study of cytomegalovirus exposure and HLA in healthy donors. PCR was performed using 60 Vbeta and 13 Jbeta primers. Only in-frame clones appear in the TCRdb table, and some are missing; sequencing was by immunoSEQ multiplex PCR. The sample has a few hundred thousand clones, 65% to 80% seen once. Sequencing input: PBMCs. The receptor source for this set is a man aged 40-49 years in good health and CMV-seronegative.

The chain is built from TRBV6-7 and TRBJ1-1; TRBD1 matches 8 bases. TRBV6-7 is flagged as an ORF with uncertain function. The length of the CDR3 is 16 residues. Trimming removed 0 bases from V and 10 bases from J; junction bases left unmatched: 13. This CDR3 reads CASSYSRGRTGFRAFF. CDR3 coding DNA: TGTGCCAGCAGTTACTCGAGGGGGAGGACAGGGTTTCGAGCTTTCTTT.

The chain joins TRBV9 to TRBJ2-5; D unclear. The CDR3 loop spans 16 amino acids. The V end lost 0 bases, the J end lost 5 bases, and 17 bases lay between the germline ends. Germline values: CDR1 SGDLS, CDR2 YYNGEE. The CDR3 sequence is CASSVGGGSYRETQYF. For the CDR3, the DNA is TGTGCCAGCAGCGTAGGAGGCGGTTCCTATCGGGAGACCCAGTACTTC.

This clone was observed a handful of times. The chain is built from TRBV4-1 and TRBJ1-4; TRBD1 aligns across 8 bases. Germline loops: CDR1 MGHRA, CDR2 YSYEKL. The CDR3 runs 14 residues. V was clipped by 1 base and J by 8 bases; unmatched bases: 3. CDR3 bases: TGCGCCAGCAGCCAAGGGACAGGGAGAGAAAAACTGTTTTTT. Its protein product is CASSQGTGREKLFF.